Listed below are T cell receptor beta chains from one sample, sequenced in a study of cytomegalovirus exposure and HLA in healthy donors. Sequenced by immunoSEQ multiplex PCR; TCRdb stores in-frame clones only, minus some. Among 120,000 or so clones listed, over 70% were seen once. Input material: PBMCs. The receptors shown here come from a woman aged 35 to 49 in good health and CMV-seronegative. Both conserved end residues are part of each CDR3. The D gene is left open where the match is weak. The size of a clone is reported for some rows only, either as once, few or many, or as a class for expanded clones.

clone_size: few; d_call: TRBD1; j_call: TRBJ1-3; v_call: TRBV10-3; cdr3_nt: TGTGCCATCAGTGATACAGGGGTCTCTGGAAACACCATATATTTT; cdr3_aa: CAISDTGVSGNTIYF
clone_size: few; d_call: -; j_call: TRBJ2-1; v_call: TRBV2; cdr3_nt: TGTGCCAGCATAGGAACTACCTCCTACAATGAGCAGTTCTTC; cdr3_aa: CASIGTTSYNEQFF
clone_size: -; d_call: -; j_call: TRBJ2-2; v_call: TRBV5-1; cdr3_nt: TGCGCCAGCAGCTTACGGGCAGGGCCCCACTCAGGCACCGGGGAGCTGTTTTTT; cdr3_aa: CASSLRAGPHSGTGELFF
clone_size: -; d_call: -; j_call: TRBJ2-5; v_call: TRBV5-4; cdr3_nt: TGTGCCAGCAGCTTGTTCTCAGGGGTGAAGCAAGAGACCCAGTACTTC; cdr3_aa: CASSLFSGVKQETQYF
clone_size: few; d_call: TRBD1; j_call: TRBJ2-7; v_call: TRBV19; cdr3_nt: TGTGCCAGTAGTATCAGGGACAGGTCCTACGAGCAGTACTTC; cdr3_aa: CASSIRDRSYEQYF
clone_size: -; d_call: TRBD1; j_call: TRBJ2-3; v_call: TRBV11-2; cdr3_nt: TGTGCCAGCAGCCGGGGACAGGGAACAGATACGCAGTATTTT; cdr3_aa: CASSRGQGTDTQYF
clone_size: -; d_call: TRBD2; j_call: TRBJ2-3; v_call: TRBV19; cdr3_nt: TGTGCCAGTAGCCCCCTGGGGGGAGGGCCAGATACGCAGTATTTT; cdr3_aa: CASSPLGGGPDTQYF
clone_size: -; d_call: TRBD1; j_call: TRBJ2-1; v_call: TRBV28; cdr3_nt: TGTGCCAGCAGAACCCAGGACAGGGCTTATGAGCAGTTCTTC; cdr3_aa: CASRTQDRAYEQFF
clone_size: -; d_call: -; j_call: TRBJ2-4; v_call: TRBV30; cdr3_nt: TGTGCCTGGAGTGTCGGGCCAGGGGATTTGAACTTC; cdr3_aa: CAWSVGPGDLNF
clone_size: -; d_call: TRBD2; j_call: TRBJ2-2; v_call: TRBV5-1; cdr3_nt: TGCGCCAGCAGCTTAGCGGGAGGGCAGTCCACCGGGGAGCTGTTTTTT; cdr3_aa: CASSLAGGQSTGELFF
clone_size: -; d_call: -; j_call: TRBJ2-5; v_call: TRBV7-2; cdr3_nt: TGTGCCAGCAGCTTAACACTAGCTGGGGAGACCCAGTACTTC; cdr3_aa: CASSLTLAGETQYF
clone_size: -; d_call: -; j_call: TRBJ1-4; v_call: TRBV19; cdr3_nt: TGTGCCAGTAGTATGACGGCAGGGAATAATGAAAAACTGTTTTTT; cdr3_aa: CASSMTAGNNEKLFF
clone_size: -; d_call: -; j_call: TRBJ2-7; v_call: TRBV23-1; cdr3_nt: TGCGCCAGCAGTCGGGAACTCAGGGAGGGGGGCTCCTACGAGCAGTACTTC; cdr3_aa: CASSRELREGGSYEQYF
clone_size: -; d_call: TRBD1; j_call: TRBJ2-1; v_call: TRBV5-4; cdr3_nt: TGTGCCAGCAGCGCGGGGACAGGGACCTCCTTGGGGGGATACAATGAGCAGTTCTTC; cdr3_aa: CASSAGTGTSLGGYNEQFF
clone_size: -; d_call: -; j_call: TRBJ2-5; v_call: TRBV5-1; cdr3_nt: TGCGCCAGCAGCCTCCAAGAGACCCAGTACTTC; cdr3_aa: CASSLQETQYF
clone_size: -; d_call: -; j_call: TRBJ2-3; v_call: TRBV4-2; cdr3_nt: TGTGCCAGCAGCCAAGAGAAGGGAGCCACAGATACGCAGTATTTT; cdr3_aa: CASSQEKGATDTQYF
clone_size: -; d_call: TRBD2; j_call: TRBJ2-1; v_call: TRBV9; cdr3_nt: TGTGCCAGCAGCGTAGACAGCGGGGCCCACAATGAGCAGTTCTTC; cdr3_aa: CASSVDSGAHNEQFF
clone_size: -; d_call: TRBD2; j_call: TRBJ2-1; v_call: TRBV9; cdr3_nt: TGTGCCAGCAGCGTAGCGGGACTAGCGGGGGGGGGATCCTACAATGAGCAGTTCTTC; cdr3_aa: CASSVAGLAGGGSYNEQFF
clone_size: -; d_call: -; j_call: TRBJ1-2; v_call: TRBV19; cdr3_nt: TGTGCCAGTACTCAGACAGGTGGCTACACCTTC; cdr3_aa: CASTQTGGYTF
clone_size: -; d_call: -; j_call: TRBJ1-6; v_call: TRBV11-1; cdr3_nt: TGTGCCAGCAGCTTATCTCAGGGTTCCGGAGCCCTCCACTTT; cdr3_aa: CASSLSQGSGALHF
clone_size: -; d_call: -; j_call: TRBJ1-4; v_call: TRBV5-1; cdr3_nt: TGCGCCAGCAGCCACAGGGAGGGTGAAAAACTGTTTTTT; cdr3_aa: CASSHREGEKLFF
clone_size: -; d_call: TRBD2; j_call: TRBJ2-7; v_call: TRBV19; cdr3_nt: TGTGCCAGTAGACTTAAAGCGGGGGGCCTCTACGAGCAGTACTTC; cdr3_aa: CASRLKAGGLYEQYF
clone_size: -; d_call: TRBD2; j_call: TRBJ2-3; v_call: TRBV7-2; cdr3_nt: TGTGCCAGCAGCTCACCCGGGGGGGCGGGGGATACGCAGTATTTT; cdr3_aa: CASSSPGGAGDTQYF
clone_size: once; d_call: TRBD2; j_call: TRBJ2-7; v_call: TRBV5-4; cdr3_nt: TGTGCCAGCAGCAAGGGACTATCCTACGAGCAGTACTTC; cdr3_aa: CASSKGLSYEQYF
clone_size: -; d_call: TRBD1; j_call: TRBJ2-2; v_call: TRBV7-9; cdr3_nt: TGTGCCAGCAGACCGGGACAGTTCGGTGCCGGGGAGCTGTTTTTT; cdr3_aa: CASRPGQFGAGELFF
clone_size: few; d_call: TRBD1; j_call: TRBJ1-2; v_call: TRBV11-2; cdr3_nt: TGTGCCAGCAGCTTAGGTCACGGGACAGGGGGATACTATGGCTACACCTTC; cdr3_aa: CASSLGHGTGGYYGYTF
clone_size: -; d_call: -; j_call: TRBJ1-3; v_call: TRBV4-1; cdr3_nt: TGCGCCAGCAGCCCGCGGGACTCTGGAAACACCATATATTTT; cdr3_aa: CASSPRDSGNTIYF
clone_size: -; d_call: -; j_call: TRBJ1-5; v_call: TRBV19; cdr3_nt: TGTGCCAGTAGTATACTCAGGGATCAGCCCCAGCATTTT; cdr3_aa: CASSILRDQPQHF
clone_size: -; d_call: TRBD1; j_call: TRBJ1-2; v_call: TRBV4-3; cdr3_nt: TGCGCCAGCAGCCAAGGAGACAGGGCTGGCTATGGCTACACCTTC; cdr3_aa: CASSQGDRAGYGYTF
clone_size: -; d_call: TRBD1; j_call: TRBJ1-1; v_call: TRBV7-8; cdr3_nt: TGTGCCAGCAGCCCGACGACAGGGTTGTACACTGAAGCTTTCTTT; cdr3_aa: CASSPTTGLYTEAFF
clone_size: -; d_call: TRBD2; j_call: TRBJ2-7; v_call: TRBV28; cdr3_nt: TGTGCCAGCAGGCCTCCTAGCGGGAGGTTCTACGAGCAGTACTTC; cdr3_aa: CASRPPSGRFYEQYF
clone_size: -; d_call: TRBD1; j_call: TRBJ2-5; v_call: TRBV5-1; cdr3_nt: TGCGCCAGCAGCTCGGGACAGGAAAGAGAGACCCAGTACTTC; cdr3_aa: CASSSGQERETQYF
clone_size: -; d_call: -; j_call: TRBJ2-3; v_call: TRBV6-4; cdr3_nt: TGTGCCAGCAGTGTCTTAAGCGGCGCCACAGATACGCAGTATTTT; cdr3_aa: CASSVLSGATDTQYF
clone_size: once; d_call: -; j_call: TRBJ2-7; v_call: TRBV19; cdr3_nt: TGTGCCAGTGCCTCACTTAGCGGAAACTCCTACGAGCAGTACTTC; cdr3_aa: CASASLSGNSYEQYF
clone_size: -; d_call: TRBD1; j_call: TRBJ1-4; v_call: TRBV4-2; cdr3_nt: TGTGCCAGCAGCCAAGCACAGGGGATTAATGAAAAACTGTTTTTT; cdr3_aa: CASSQAQGINEKLFF
clone_size: few; d_call: TRBD1; j_call: TRBJ1-1; v_call: TRBV10-3; cdr3_nt: TGTGCCATCAGGTCAGACAGGGGGAACACTGAAGCTTTCTTT; cdr3_aa: CAIRSDRGNTEAFF
clone_size: -; d_call: TRBD1; j_call: TRBJ2-7; v_call: TRBV19; cdr3_nt: TGTGCCAGTAGTAAGGGACAGGGGCCCTACGAGCAGTACTTC; cdr3_aa: CASSKGQGPYEQYF